This is a list of T cell receptor beta chains from one sample in a study of beta chain features in type 1 diabetes. Method: immunoSEQ multiplex PCR; TCRdb's copy keeps in-frame clones and lacks some. Found here are a few hundred thousand clones, 9.6% of them singletons; the top ten hold about 0.6%. The sample was central memory CD4+ T cells from blood. These receptors originate from a man younger than 40 with type 1 diabetes. The CDR3 runs from the conserved cysteine through the conserved F or W. The order of the fields is CDR3 protein, CDR3 length, clone size, V gene. The size field is filled for only some rows; it gives once, few, many or a size class.

CDR3 protein: CASSPIRLAGDPTQYF
CDR3 length: 16
clone size: NA
V gene: TRBV18

CDR3 protein: CASRMSGGQHEQYF
CDR3 length: 14
clone size: few
V gene: TRBV2

CDR3 protein: CASSPGQGYYGYTF
CDR3 length: 14
clone size: NA
V gene: TRBV28

CDR3 protein: CASSLGLAMDEQFF
CDR3 length: 14
clone size: NA
V gene: TRBV7-2

CDR3 protein: CASSLSSGSGNTIYF
CDR3 length: 15
clone size: NA
V gene: TRBV7-6

CDR3 protein: CASSGRSGGTQYF
CDR3 length: 13
clone size: few
V gene: TRBV6-5

CDR3 protein: CASSQGLAGGLAKNIQYF
CDR3 length: 18
clone size: few
V gene: TRBV4-2

CDR3 protein: CASSFRLAAGAGGNEQFF
CDR3 length: 18
clone size: few
V gene: TRBV5-1

CDR3 protein: CASSVRQGGYGYTF
CDR3 length: 14
clone size: NA
V gene: TRBV9

CDR3 protein: CASGGSGGGELFF
CDR3 length: 13
clone size: few
V gene: TRBV7-8

CDR3 protein: CASSYEGLQPQHF
CDR3 length: 13
clone size: many
V gene: TRBV6-5

CDR3 protein: CASSSSPGLFNEQFF
CDR3 length: 15
clone size: few
V gene: TRBV7-6

CDR3 protein: CASSQIGLGDRSGANVLTF
CDR3 length: 19
clone size: NA
V gene: TRBV4-1

CDR3 protein: CASSPGVTDTQYF
CDR3 length: 13
clone size: NA
V gene: TRBV18

CDR3 protein: CASSERERVFYNEQFF
CDR3 length: 16
clone size: NA
V gene: TRBV6-1

CDR3 protein: CASSSGLAGGRYYNEQFF
CDR3 length: 18
clone size: few
V gene: TRBV19

CDR3 protein: CASSRGSNTGELFF
CDR3 length: 14
clone size: few
V gene: TRBV19

CDR3 protein: CASSLEGRLNTEAFF
CDR3 length: 15
clone size: few
V gene: TRBV5-1

CDR3 protein: CASSLNLADTQYF
CDR3 length: 13
clone size: NA
V gene: TRBV7-3

CDR3 protein: CASSFVGVRGYTF
CDR3 length: 13
clone size: few
V gene: TRBV27

CDR3 protein: CASSFTGSDTQYF
CDR3 length: 13
clone size: NA
V gene: TRBV5-1

CDR3 protein: CASSSTGTYNTGELFF
CDR3 length: 16
clone size: NA
V gene: TRBV5-1

CDR3 protein: CASSLPQGISYEQYF
CDR3 length: 15
clone size: many
V gene: TRBV11-2

CDR3 protein: CASSLAGLPLGNTQYF
CDR3 length: 16
clone size: many
V gene: TRBV18

CDR3 protein: CAWSVANVLTF
CDR3 length: 11
clone size: NA
V gene: TRBV30

CDR3 protein: CASRRREQGGETQYF
CDR3 length: 15
clone size: many
V gene: TRBV6-1

CDR3 protein: CASSIASGVVRSAKNIQYF
CDR3 length: 19
clone size: NA
V gene: TRBV19

CDR3 protein: CASSWLTDTQYF
CDR3 length: 12
clone size: NA
V gene: TRBV7-9

CDR3 protein: CASSQANSYEQYF
CDR3 length: 13
clone size: few
V gene: TRBV4-2

CDR3 protein: CASSTGTRNMLTGELFF
CDR3 length: 17
clone size: many
V gene: TRBV19

CDR3 protein: CASRVTGGDGYTF
CDR3 length: 13
clone size: few
V gene: TRBV27

CDR3 protein: CASSLFSRTYEQYF
CDR3 length: 14
clone size: NA
V gene: TRBV27

CDR3 protein: CASSLRAGDYGYTF
CDR3 length: 14
clone size: NA
V gene: TRBV6-6

CDR3 protein: CASSFGTDTQYF
CDR3 length: 12
clone size: few
V gene: TRBV7-2

CDR3 protein: CASSQVRLAGVNEQFF
CDR3 length: 16
clone size: NA
V gene: TRBV14

CDR3 protein: CASSDPGQGDNEQFF
CDR3 length: 15
clone size: few
V gene: TRBV25-1

CDR3 protein: CSARDYETQYF
CDR3 length: 11
clone size: few
V gene: TRBV20-1

CDR3 protein: CASSSRQRSGNTIYF
CDR3 length: 15
clone size: many
V gene: TRBV6-5

CDR3 protein: CSVSRTGRNTF
CDR3 length: 11
clone size: few
V gene: TRBV29-1

CDR3 protein: CASSSQGLEQYF
CDR3 length: 12
clone size: NA
V gene: TRBV11-2

CDR3 protein: CASSHRDYQETQYF
CDR3 length: 14
clone size: few
V gene: TRBV28

CDR3 protein: CASSYQGLHYEQYF
CDR3 length: 14
clone size: few
V gene: TRBV6-5

CDR3 protein: CASGARSYEQYF
CDR3 length: 12
clone size: NA
V gene: TRBV7-9

CDR3 protein: CASRSNGELFF
CDR3 length: 11
clone size: few
V gene: TRBV28

CDR3 protein: CAISEGQGAHEQYF
CDR3 length: 14
clone size: many
V gene: TRBV10-3

CDR3 protein: CASSPPQGAIADTQYF
CDR3 length: 16
clone size: few
V gene: TRBV27

CDR3 protein: CASSFQTSGQETQYF
CDR3 length: 15
clone size: NA
V gene: TRBV4-2

CDR3 protein: CASSDTRITDTQYF
CDR3 length: 14
clone size: many
V gene: TRBV5-1

CDR3 protein: CASSLRAGRNTEAFF
CDR3 length: 15
clone size: NA
V gene: TRBV14

CDR3 protein: CASSAWEGLYEQYF
CDR3 length: 14
clone size: NA
V gene: TRBV2

CDR3 protein: CASSPLGYNEQFF
CDR3 length: 13
clone size: few
V gene: TRBV11-2

CDR3 protein: CASSESKGSITGELFF
CDR3 length: 16
clone size: NA
V gene: TRBV2

CDR3 protein: CASSEYGAEQYF
CDR3 length: 12
clone size: many
V gene: TRBV2